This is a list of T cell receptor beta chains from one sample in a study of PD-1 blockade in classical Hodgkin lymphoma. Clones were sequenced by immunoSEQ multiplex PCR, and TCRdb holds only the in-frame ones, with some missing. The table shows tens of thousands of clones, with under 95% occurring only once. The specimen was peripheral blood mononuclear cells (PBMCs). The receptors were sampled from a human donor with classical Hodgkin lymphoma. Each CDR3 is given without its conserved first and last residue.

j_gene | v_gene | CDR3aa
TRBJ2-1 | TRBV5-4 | ASSRSAYNEQF
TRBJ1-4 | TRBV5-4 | ASSPDSPLNNEKLF
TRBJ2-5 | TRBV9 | ASSVVQRGSQY
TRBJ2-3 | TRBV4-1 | ASSPGLAGVRDTQY
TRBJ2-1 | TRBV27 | ASSRPAGGYNEQF
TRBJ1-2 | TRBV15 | ATSRDMMDGYT
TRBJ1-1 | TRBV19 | ASSFLMNTEAF
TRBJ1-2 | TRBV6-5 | ASRALSYGYT
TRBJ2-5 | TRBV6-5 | ASSYSGTWEQY
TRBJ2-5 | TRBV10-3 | AISEGGETQY
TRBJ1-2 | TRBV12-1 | ASSLALSRVRGYT
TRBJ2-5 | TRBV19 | ASSTTGEETQY
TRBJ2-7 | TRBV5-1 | ASSYGPGPSYEQY
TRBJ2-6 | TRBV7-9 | ASSSMISETGANVLT
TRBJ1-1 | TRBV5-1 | ASSLGGQAPRGAEAF
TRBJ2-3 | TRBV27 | ASSSSGRDTQY
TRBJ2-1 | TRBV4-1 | ASSQDWLAANEQF
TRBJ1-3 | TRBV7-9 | ASSFSGNTIY
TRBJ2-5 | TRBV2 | ASRRLGETQY
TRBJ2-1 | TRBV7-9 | ASSSPDSEQF
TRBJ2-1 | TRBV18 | ASSPQRKYITGNEQF
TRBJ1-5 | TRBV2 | ASRGDQINQPQH
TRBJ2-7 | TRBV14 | ASSRTEDLRGEQY
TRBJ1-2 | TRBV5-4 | ASSDETGGRVGGYT
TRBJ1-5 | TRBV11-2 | ASSQSGARNQPQH
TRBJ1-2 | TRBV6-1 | ASSEGGGYT
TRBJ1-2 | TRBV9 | ASSTGSPVGGGYT
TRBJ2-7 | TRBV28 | ASSSTGQGYEQY
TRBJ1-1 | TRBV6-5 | ASSYTGGEAF
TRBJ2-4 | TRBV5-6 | ASSTSGTGVNIQY
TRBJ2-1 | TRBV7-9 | ASSSVGTDYNEQF
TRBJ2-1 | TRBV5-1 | ASSIEGLAGYNEQF
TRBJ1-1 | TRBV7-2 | ASRKGASEAF
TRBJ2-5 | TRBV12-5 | ASGLGGLAGETQY
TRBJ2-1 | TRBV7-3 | ASSFAPGAKNEQF
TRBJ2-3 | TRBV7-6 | ASSSTSGTVTDTQY
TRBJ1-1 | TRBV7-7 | ASSPNPGGVITEAF